This T cell receptor (beta chain) came from a study of blood T cell repertoires in COVID-19. From germline, CDR1 is MNHEY and CDR2 SMNVEV (reference sequence). The CDR3 is 14 amino acids. Trimming took off 2 bases at V and 2 bases at J, with 6 bases between the two ends. Categorization into cohorts depended on clinical history that participants reported. Sequencing used immunoSEQ multiplex PCR; TCRdb keeps in-frame clones, though not all of them. The sample contains about 220,000 clones, 80% to 90% of which appear only once. V usage is TRBV27 and J usage is TRBJ2-2, with a tentative D call TRBD1 (5 bases). Input material: PBMCs or T cells enriched from blood (not recorded which). The receptor's source is a woman aged 25 to 39 with acute COVID-19. Here the CDR3 DNA reads TGTGCCAGCAGTTTAAGGGGTAACACCGGGGAGCTGTTTTTT. It translates to CASSLRGNTGELFF.